This T cell receptor beta chain was profiled in a study of blood T cell repertoires in COVID-19. Looking at the study overall: Acute and convalescent COVID-19 samples came from the United States, Italy and Spain. From T cells, B-cell-depleted T cells, or PBMCs came the material, which was cDNA or gDNA.

TCRdb's table, derived via immunoSEQ multiplex PCR, lists solely in-frame clones and lacks some. Of 100,000 to 150,000 clones listed, roughly 85% are singletons. The origin of this receptor is a human donor in a cohort sampled during active COVID-19. Sequenced material: peripheral blood.

The CDR3 DNA reads TGTGCCAGCAGCAGCTTAGCGGGGGGTTTCACAGATACGCAGTATTTT. The encoded protein is CASSSLAGGFTDTQYF. The chain carries TRBV5-4 and TRBJ2-3; 10 nucleotides match TRBD2. With V trimmed by 4 bases and J by 2 bases, 7 bases remained unmatched. Germline V CDR1 and CDR2: SGHNT, YYREEE (reference sequence). The CDR3 runs to 16 residues.